Reported below is one T cell receptor (beta chain). The antigen remains unidentified. Only in-frame clones appear in the TCRdb table, and some are missing; sequencing was by immunoSEQ multiplex PCR. This sample has more than 20,000 clones; roughly 72% occur once, and the top ten carry roughly a sixth. Before the COVID-19 pandemic, during about 2011-2019, CD4+ T cells were taken from unexposed donors. CD4+ T cells were isolated from the cells after 10 days of culture. Cells permitting, SARS-CoV-2 S/N and four cold-coronavirus spikes were tested on unexposed-donor CD4+ T cells. This specimen belongs to a study of CD4 T cells in relation to SARS-CoV-2 and coronaviruses. Study-wide context: Shared crossreactive spike epitopes were mapped to their HLA restriction.

The length of the CDR3 is 15 residues. Germline V gives CDR1 MNHNY, CDR2 SVGAGI (reference sequence). V was trimmed by 5 bases and J by 2 bases, leaving 16 bases between them. Overall study findings and caveats: Crossreactivity was assessed only for spike protein, not other viral proteins.

Sequencing used CD4+ T cells from PBMCs, cultured in vitro. This clonotype originated in a human donor in good health. The genes are TRBV6-6 and TRBJ2-7; tentatively, D is TRBD1 (6 bases). CDR3 coding DNA: TGTGCCAGCAGTCACGGGGACACCCTGACCTACGAGCAGTACTTC. It encodes CASSHGDTLTYEQYF.